These T cell receptor beta chains were read from a single sample in a study of shared clonotypes between healthy human individuals. Here immunoSEQ multiplex PCR was the method, and the copy in TCRdb shows in-frame clones only, minus some. The sample carries hundreds of thousands of clones, about 95% recorded once. The sample was naive CD8+ T cells sorted from blood. These receptor sequences come from a woman in her twenties or thirties in good health. Each CDR3 is given with its conserved first and last residue. The order of the fields is J gene, clone size, V gene, CDR3 length, D gene, CDR3 DNA, CDR3 protein. A D gene is named only where the DNA matches it firmly. Rows may omit the clone size; those that give it use once, few, many or a size class.

TRBJ2-2,.,TRBV5-6,14,.,TGTGCCAGCAGCTACGACGGAATCACCGGGGAGCTGTTTTTT,CASSYDGITGELFF
TRBJ1-1,.,TRBV7-3,15,TRBD1,TGTGCCAGCAGCTTAGGGACAGGGGGAAGGACTGAAGCTTTCTTT,CASSLGTGGRTEAFF
TRBJ1-1,.,TRBV7-3,11,.,TGTGCCAGCAGCTTAGGGGGATTCGCTTTCTTT,CASSLGGFAFF
TRBJ1-2,.,TRBV9,15,.,TGTGCCAGCAGCGCCTCGACAGGCCCCCGATATGGCTACACCTTC,CASSASTGPRYGYTF
TRBJ1-2,.,TRBV9,16,.,TGTGCCAGCAGCGCAGATGGGAGACTAGCTAACTATGGCTACACCTTC,CASSADGRLANYGYTF
TRBJ2-1,.,TRBV5-1,17,TRBD2,TGCGCCAGCAGCTTCTCGGGGGGACTAGCGGGACCCAATGAGCAGTTCTTC,CASSFSGGLAGPNEQFF
TRBJ1-1,few,TRBV5-1,13,.,TGCGCCAGCAGCCCGGTCGACGGCACTGAAGCTTTCTTT,CASSPVDGTEAFF
TRBJ1-2,.,TRBV27,12,TRBD1,TGTGCCAGCAGCGGGACAGGCCATGGCTACACCTTC,CASSGTGHGYTF
TRBJ2-7,.,TRBV5-1,15,.,TGCGCCAGCAGCTTGGCGGGACTCCACAGCTACGAGCAGTACTTC,CASSLAGLHSYEQYF
TRBJ2-3,.,TRBV28,15,TRBD2,TGTGCCAGCTCACTAGCGGGAGAGGGCACAGATACGCAGTATTTT,CASSLAGEGTDTQYF
TRBJ1-4,.,TRBV6-6,15,.,TGTGCCAGCAGGGACAGCCATGCAACTAATGAAAAACTGTTTTTT,CASRDSHATNEKLFF
TRBJ2-5,.,TRBV6-1,15,.,TGTGCCAGCAGGGATACAGGGCCCACTGGCGAGACCCAGTACTTC,CASRDTGPTGETQYF
TRBJ1-5,.,TRBV19,14,.,TGTGCCAGTAGTGCCGACACCGTCAATCAGCCCCAGCATTTT,CASSADTVNQPQHF
TRBJ2-2,.,TRBV28,11,.,TGTGCCACCATGGGGGCTGGGGAGCTGTTTTTT,CATMGAGELFF
TRBJ2-7,.,TRBV27,15,TRBD1,TGTGCCAGCAGTTCCGTAGGGACAGCTACCTACGAGCAGTACTTC,CASSSVGTATYEQYF
TRBJ2-1,once,TRBV5-4,16,TRBD2,TGTGCCAGCAGCGCCGGACTAGCTGGCCCCTACAATGAGCAGTTCTTC,CASSAGLAGPYNEQFF
TRBJ2-1,.,TRBV25-1,12,.,TGTGCCAGCACTGGGGGCTACAATGAGCAGTTCTTC,CASTGGYNEQFF
TRBJ2-3,.,TRBV13,16,.,TGTGCCAGCAGCTTAGGCCTCCAGCGGCCGTACGATACGCAGTATTTT,CASSLGLQRPYDTQYF
TRBJ2-1,once,TRBV28,15,.,TGTGCCAGCCAGACGGTAGCGGCAACCTACAATGAGCAGTTCTTC,CASQTVAATYNEQFF
TRBJ2-7,once,TRBV28,14,TRBD1,TGTGCCAGCAGTTCTGGACAGGTTCGGGACGAGCAGTACTTC,CASSSGQVRDEQYF
TRBJ2-2,.,TRBV19,14,.,TGTGCCAGTAGTTTAGACTGGCTGGGCGGGGAGCTGTTTTTT,CASSLDWLGGELFF
TRBJ1-5,.,TRBV15,13,.,TGTGCCACAGCTACAGGGTCTGGACAGCCCCAGCATTTT,CATATGSGQPQHF
TRBJ2-1,.,TRBV7-9,17,TRBD2,TGTGCCAGCAGCGCCCGAACTAGCGGGAGGGCCCGCAATGAGCAGTTCTTC,CASSARTSGRARNEQFF
TRBJ2-1,.,TRBV9,15,.,TGTGCCAGCAGCGTAGCGGGGGTAGACTACAATGAGCAGTTCTTC,CASSVAGVDYNEQFF
TRBJ2-5,.,TRBV6-6,15,TRBD1,TGTGCCAGCAGCAGGACAGGAGGTGTACAAGAGACCCAGTACTTC,CASSRTGGVQETQYF
TRBJ2-3,.,TRBV10-2,16,.,TGCGCCAGCAGTGACCTTGACAAAGCTAGCACAGATACGCAGTATTTT,CASSDLDKASTDTQYF
TRBJ2-2,.,TRBV29-1,15,TRBD1,TGCAGCGTTGAAGCAGGGGGCCTGAACACCGGGGAGCTGTTTTTT,CSVEAGGLNTGELFF
TRBJ2-6,.,TRBV19,20,.,TGTGCCAGTAGTATAATTTCCGCCACTGGAGGGGGCTCTGGGGCCAACGTCCTGACTTTC,CASSIISATGGGSGANVLTF
TRBJ2-7,once,TRBV5-6,12,.,TGTGCCAGCAGCACCGGGTCCTACGAGCAGTACTTC,CASSTGSYEQYF
TRBJ2-3,.,TRBV9,17,.,TGTGCCAGCAGCGTCGAAGAGGAGAGCGAGGACACAGATACGCAGTATTTT,CASSVEEESEDTDTQYF
TRBJ1-1,.,TRBV5-1,13,.,TGCGCCAGCAGCTTCCCGGGACCCCCGTCGGCTTTCTTT,CASSFPGPPSAFF
TRBJ1-1,.,TRBV2,15,.,TGTGCCAGCAGTGGTCTAGGGTTCCCGAACACTGAAGCTTTCTTT,CASSGLGFPNTEAFF
TRBJ2-5,.,TRBV10-3,23,TRBD1,TGTGCCATCCAGTGGGAGTACAAAGCTGTAACATTGTGGGGACAGGGATCCCAAGAGACCCAGTACTTC,CAIQWEYKAVTLWGQGSQETQYF
TRBJ2-7,.,TRBV7-2,14,.,TGTGCCAGCAGCTCATACGGGGGTACTGGCGAGCAGTACTTC,CASSSYGGTGEQYF
TRBJ2-1,.,TRBV12-5,12,.,TGTGCTAGTGGTTTGGGACCCAATGAGCAGTTCTTC,CASGLGPNEQFF
TRBJ2-1,once,TRBV7-9,16,.,TGTGCCAGCAGCTTATCCGAGGCATGGATTTACAATGAGCAGTTCTTC,CASSLSEAWIYNEQFF
TRBJ2-7,.,TRBV27,12,.,TGTGCCAGCGGGTTAACTAGCTACGAGCAGTACTTC,CASGLTSYEQYF